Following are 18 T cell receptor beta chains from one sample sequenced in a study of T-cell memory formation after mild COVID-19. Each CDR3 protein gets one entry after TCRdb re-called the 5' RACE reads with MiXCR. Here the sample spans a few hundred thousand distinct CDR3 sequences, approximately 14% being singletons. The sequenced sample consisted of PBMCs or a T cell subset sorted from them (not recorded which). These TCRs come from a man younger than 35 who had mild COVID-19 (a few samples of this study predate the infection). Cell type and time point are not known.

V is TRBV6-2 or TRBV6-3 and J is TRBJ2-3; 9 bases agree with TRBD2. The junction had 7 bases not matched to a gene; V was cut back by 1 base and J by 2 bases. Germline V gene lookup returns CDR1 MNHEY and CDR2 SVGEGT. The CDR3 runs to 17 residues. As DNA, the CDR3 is TGTGCCAGCAGTTACTTCAGCAGCGGGGGGATCACAGATACGCAGTATTTT. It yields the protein CASSYFSSGGITDTQYF.

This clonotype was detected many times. CDR3 in amino acids: CASRLPDRDTGELFF. CDR3 DNA sequence: TGTGCCAGCAGACTCCCGGACAGGGACACCGGGGAGCTGTTTTTT. The V gene is TRBV6-5, the J gene TRBJ2-2, with TRBD1 matching 8 bases. Germline V gives CDR1 MNHEY, CDR2 SVGAGI. This CDR3 has 15 amino acids. The V and J ends lost 6 bases and 3 bases, in that order; junction bases with no gene match: 6.

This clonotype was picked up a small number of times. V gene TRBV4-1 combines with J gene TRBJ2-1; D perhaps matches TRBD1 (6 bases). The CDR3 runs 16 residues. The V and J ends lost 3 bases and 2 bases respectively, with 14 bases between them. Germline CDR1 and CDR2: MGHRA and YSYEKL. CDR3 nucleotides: TGCGCCAGCAGCCAGCCCGGACAGAAAACCTACAATGAGCAGTTCTTC. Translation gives CASSQPGQKTYNEQFF.

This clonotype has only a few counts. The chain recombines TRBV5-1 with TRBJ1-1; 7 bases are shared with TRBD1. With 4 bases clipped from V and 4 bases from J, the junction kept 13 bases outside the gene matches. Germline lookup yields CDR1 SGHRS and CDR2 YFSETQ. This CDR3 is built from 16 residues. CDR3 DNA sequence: TGCGCCAGCAGCCTTATGCGTCACAGGGGAGGCACTGAAGCTTTCTTT. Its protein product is CASSLMRHRGGTEAFF.

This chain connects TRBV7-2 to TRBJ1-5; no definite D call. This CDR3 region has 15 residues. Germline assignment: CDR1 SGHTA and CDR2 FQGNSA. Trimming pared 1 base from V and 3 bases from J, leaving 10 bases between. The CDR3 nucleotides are TGTGCCAGCAGCTTAGATGCCGTTACCAATCAGCCCCAGCATTTT. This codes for CASSLDAVTNQPQHF. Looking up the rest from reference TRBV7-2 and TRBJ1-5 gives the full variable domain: GAGVSQSPSNKVTEKGKDVELRCDPISGHTALYWYRQSLGQGLEFLIYFQGNSAPDKSGLPSDRFSAERTGGSVSTLTIQRTQQEDSAVYLCASSLDAVTNQPQHFGDGTRLSIL.

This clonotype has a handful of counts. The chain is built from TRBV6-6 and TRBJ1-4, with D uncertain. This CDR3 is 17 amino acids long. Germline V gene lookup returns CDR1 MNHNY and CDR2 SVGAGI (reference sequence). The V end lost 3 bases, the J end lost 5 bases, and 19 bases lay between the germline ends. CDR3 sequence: CASSYRGPLAPNEKLFF. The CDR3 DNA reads TGTGCCAGCAGTTATCGGGGTCCTCTAGCCCCAAATGAAAAACTGTTTTTT.

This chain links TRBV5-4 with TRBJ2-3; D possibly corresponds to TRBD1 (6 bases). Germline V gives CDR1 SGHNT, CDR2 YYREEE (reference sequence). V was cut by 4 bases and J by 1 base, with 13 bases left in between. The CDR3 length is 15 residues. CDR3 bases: TGTGCCAGCAGCAGCCGGACAGAAGGCACAGATACGCAGTATTTT. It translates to CASSSRTEGTDTQYF.

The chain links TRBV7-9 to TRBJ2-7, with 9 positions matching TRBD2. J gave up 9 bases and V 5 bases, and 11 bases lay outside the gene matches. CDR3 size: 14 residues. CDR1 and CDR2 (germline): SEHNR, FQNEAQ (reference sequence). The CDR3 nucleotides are TGTGCCAGCAGCCCAACTAGCGGGTGGGGCGTGCAGTACTTC. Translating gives CASSPTSGWGVQYF.

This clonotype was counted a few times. CDR3 region: CSASPGLGVFF. The CDR3 DNA follows: TGCAGTGCTAGCCCAGGGTTAGGGGTGTTTTTT. V gene TRBV20-1 combines with J gene TRBJ1-4; tentatively, D is TRBD1 (5 bases). The V gene lost 3 bases and the J gene lost 15 bases, with 14 bases spanning the gap. Germline V gives CDR1 DFQATT, CDR2 SNEGSKA (reference sequence). This CDR3 is 11 amino acids long.

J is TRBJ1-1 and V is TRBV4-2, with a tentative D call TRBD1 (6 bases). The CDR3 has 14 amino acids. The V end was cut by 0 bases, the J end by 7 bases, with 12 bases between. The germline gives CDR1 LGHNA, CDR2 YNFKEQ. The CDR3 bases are TGTGCCAGCAGCCAAGATCCAGGGGCCGTTGAAGCTTTCTTT. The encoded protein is CASSQDPGAVEAFF.

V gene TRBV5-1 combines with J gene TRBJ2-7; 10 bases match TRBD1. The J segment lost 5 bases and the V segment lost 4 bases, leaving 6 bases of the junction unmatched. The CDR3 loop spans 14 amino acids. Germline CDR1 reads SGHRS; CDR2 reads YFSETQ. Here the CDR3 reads CASSPGTGVNEQYF. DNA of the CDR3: TGCGCCAGCAGCCCCGGGACAGGGGTCAACGAGCAGTACTTC.

Written as DNA, the CDR3 is TGTGCCAGCAGTTTATTAGACTGGGAGGGGAACATTTCACCCCTCCACTTT. Translation: CASSLLDWEGNISPLHF. The genes are TRBV28 and TRBJ1-6; D is perhaps TRBD1 (5 bases). The CDR3 extends over 17 amino acids. Germline V lookup: CDR1 MDHEN, CDR2 SYDVKM. Trimming shortened V by 1 base and J by 9 bases, and 19 bases separated the two germline ends.

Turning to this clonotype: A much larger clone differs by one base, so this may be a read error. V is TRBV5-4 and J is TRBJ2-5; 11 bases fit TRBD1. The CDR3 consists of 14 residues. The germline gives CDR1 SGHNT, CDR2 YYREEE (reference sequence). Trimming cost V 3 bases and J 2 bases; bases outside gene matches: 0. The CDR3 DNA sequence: TGTGCCAGCAGCTGGGACAGGGGGCAAGAGACCCAGTACTTC. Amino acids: CASSWDRGQETQYF.

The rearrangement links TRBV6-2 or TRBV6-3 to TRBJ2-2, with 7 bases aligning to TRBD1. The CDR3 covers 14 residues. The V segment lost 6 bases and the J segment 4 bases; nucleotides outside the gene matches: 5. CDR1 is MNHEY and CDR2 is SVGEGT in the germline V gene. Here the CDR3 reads CASSLTGRTGELFF. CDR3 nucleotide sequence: TGTGCCAGCAGCTTGACAGGGCGCACCGGGGAGCTGTTTTTT.

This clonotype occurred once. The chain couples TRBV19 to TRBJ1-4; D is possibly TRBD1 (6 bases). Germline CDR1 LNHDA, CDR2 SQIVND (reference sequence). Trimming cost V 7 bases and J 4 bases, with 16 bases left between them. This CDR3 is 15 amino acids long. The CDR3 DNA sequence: TGTGCCAGTACTCCGACCCGGGACATTAATGAAAAACTGTTTTTT. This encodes CASTPTRDINEKLFF.

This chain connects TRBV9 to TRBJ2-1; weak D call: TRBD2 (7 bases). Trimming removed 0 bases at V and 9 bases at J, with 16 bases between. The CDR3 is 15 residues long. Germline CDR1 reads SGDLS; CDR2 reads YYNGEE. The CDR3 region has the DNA TGTGCCAGCAGCGTAGCCGGGGGGCCGAACATTGAGCAGTTCTTC. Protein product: CASSVAGGPNIEQFF. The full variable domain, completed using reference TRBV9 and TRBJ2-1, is DSGVTQTPKHLITATGQRVTLRCSPRSGDLSVYWYQQSLDQGLQFLIQYYNGEERAKGNILERFSAQQFPDLHSELNLSSLELGDSALYFCASSVAGGPNIEQFFGPGTRLTVL.

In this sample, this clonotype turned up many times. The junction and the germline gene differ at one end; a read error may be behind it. As DNA, the CDR3 is TGTGCCAGCAGTGACTCAACTAGCGGGGGGGCTGATACGCAGTATTTT. This translates into CASSDSTSGGADTQYF. V is TRBV6-6 and J is TRBJ2-3; 13 bases map to TRBD2. This CDR3 contains 16 residues. CDR1 MNHNY and CDR2 SVGAGI come from the germline V gene (reference sequence).

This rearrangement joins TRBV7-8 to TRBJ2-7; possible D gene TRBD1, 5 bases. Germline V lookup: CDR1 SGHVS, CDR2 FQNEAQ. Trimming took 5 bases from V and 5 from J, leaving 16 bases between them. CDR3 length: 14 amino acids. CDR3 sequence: CASSQGRPGHEQYV. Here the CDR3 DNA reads TGTGCCAGCAGCCAGGGAAGGCCCGGACACGAGCAGTACGTC.